Listed here is a single T cell receptor (beta chain). The sample belongs to a study of blood T cell repertoires in COVID-19. On the study more broadly: Donors in the United States, Italy and Spain gave samples during acute or convalescent COVID-19. In each case, the material was cDNA or gDNA derived from T cells, B-cell-depleted T cells, or PBMCs.

V lost 1 base and J lost 6; bases outside the gene matches: 7. Germline V gives CDR1 SGHTA, CDR2 FQGNSA. The length of the CDR3 is 16 residues. Authors' methods: Nucleated cell counts were estimated from reference gene primer amplification. Only in-frame clones appear in the TCRdb table, and some are missing; sequencing was by immunoSEQ multiplex PCR. The D gene and trimming were derived from the DNA, and the V and J assignments and clone size from that table. The data show about 43,000 clones, about nine tenths seen once. Input material: peripheral blood. The TCR sequence derives from a woman of 80 years or more with active COVID-19. The chain is built from TRBV7-2 and TRBJ2-7; TRBD2 agrees at 12 bases. The CDR3 nucleotides read TGTGCCAGCAGCTTAGAACTAGCGGGGGGTTATTCCGAGCAGTACTTC. Its translation: CASSLELAGGYSEQYF.